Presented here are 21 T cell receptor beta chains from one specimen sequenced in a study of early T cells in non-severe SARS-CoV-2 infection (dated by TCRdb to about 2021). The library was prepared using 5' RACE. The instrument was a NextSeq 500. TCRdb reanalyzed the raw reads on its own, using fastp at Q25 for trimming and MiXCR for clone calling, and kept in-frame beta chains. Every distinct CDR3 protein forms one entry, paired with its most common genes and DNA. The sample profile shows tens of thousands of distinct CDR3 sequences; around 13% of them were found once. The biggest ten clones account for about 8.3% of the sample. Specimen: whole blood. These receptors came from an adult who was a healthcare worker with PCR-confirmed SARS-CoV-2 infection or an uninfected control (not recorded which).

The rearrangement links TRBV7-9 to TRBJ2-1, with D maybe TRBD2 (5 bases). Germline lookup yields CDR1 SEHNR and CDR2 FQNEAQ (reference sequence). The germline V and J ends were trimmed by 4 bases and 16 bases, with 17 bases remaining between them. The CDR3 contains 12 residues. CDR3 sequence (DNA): TGTGCCAGCAGCTACCCGGGATCCCCTAAATTCTTC. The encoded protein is CASSYPGSPKFF. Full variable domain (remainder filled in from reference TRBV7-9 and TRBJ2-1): DTGVSQNPRHKITKRGQNVTFRCDPISEHNRLYWYRQTLGQGPEFLTYFQNEAQLEKSRLLSDRFSAERPKGSFSTLEIQRTEQGDSAMYLCASSYPGSPKFFGPGTRLTVL.

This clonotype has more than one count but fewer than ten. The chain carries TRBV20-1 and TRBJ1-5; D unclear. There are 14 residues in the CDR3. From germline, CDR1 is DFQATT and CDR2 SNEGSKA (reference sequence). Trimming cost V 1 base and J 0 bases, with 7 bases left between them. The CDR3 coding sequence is TGCAGTGCTAGAGGTGTCAATAGCAATCAGCCCCAGCATTTT. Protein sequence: CSARGVNSNQPQHF.

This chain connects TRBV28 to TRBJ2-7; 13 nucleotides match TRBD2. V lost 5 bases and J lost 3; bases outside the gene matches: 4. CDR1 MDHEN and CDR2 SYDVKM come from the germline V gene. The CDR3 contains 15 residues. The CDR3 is CASSPRTSGSYEQYF. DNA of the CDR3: TGTGCCAGCAGTCCACGGACTAGCGGGAGCTACGAGCAGTACTTC.

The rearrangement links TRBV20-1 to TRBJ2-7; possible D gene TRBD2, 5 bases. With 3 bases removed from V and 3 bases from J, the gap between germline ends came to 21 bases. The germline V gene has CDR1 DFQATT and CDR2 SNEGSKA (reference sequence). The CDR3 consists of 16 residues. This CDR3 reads CSASLLGSGADYEQYF. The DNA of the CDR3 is TGCAGTGCTAGTCTCCTTGGGAGCGGAGCTGACTACGAGCAGTACTTC.

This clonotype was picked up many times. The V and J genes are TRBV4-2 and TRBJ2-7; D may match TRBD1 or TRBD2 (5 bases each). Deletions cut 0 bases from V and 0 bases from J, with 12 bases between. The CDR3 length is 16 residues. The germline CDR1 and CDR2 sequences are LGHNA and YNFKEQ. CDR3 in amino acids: CASSQDWETVSYEQYF. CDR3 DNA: TGTGCCAGCAGCCAAGACTGGGAGACAGTCTCCTACGAGCAGTACTTC.

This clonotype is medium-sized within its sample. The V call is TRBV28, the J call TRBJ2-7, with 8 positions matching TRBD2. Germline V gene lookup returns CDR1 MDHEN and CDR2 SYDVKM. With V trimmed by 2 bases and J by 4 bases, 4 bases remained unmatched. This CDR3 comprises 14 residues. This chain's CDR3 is CASSLPGGEYEQYF. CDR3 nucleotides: TGTGCCAGCAGTTTACCGGGAGGGGAATACGAGCAGTACTTC. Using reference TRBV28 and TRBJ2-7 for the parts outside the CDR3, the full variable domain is DVKVTQSSRYLVKRTGEKVFLECVQDMDHENMFWYRQDPGLGLRLIYFSYDVKMKEKGDIPEGYSVSREKKERFSLILESASTNQTSMYLCASSLPGGEYEQYFGPGTRLTVT.

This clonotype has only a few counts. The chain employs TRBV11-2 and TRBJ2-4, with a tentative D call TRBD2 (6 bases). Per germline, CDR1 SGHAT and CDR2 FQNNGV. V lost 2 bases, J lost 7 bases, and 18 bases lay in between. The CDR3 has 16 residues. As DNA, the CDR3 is TGTGCCAGCAGCTTACCGGGACTCAGGGCGGGGAACATTCAGTACTTC. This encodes CASSLPGLRAGNIQYF.

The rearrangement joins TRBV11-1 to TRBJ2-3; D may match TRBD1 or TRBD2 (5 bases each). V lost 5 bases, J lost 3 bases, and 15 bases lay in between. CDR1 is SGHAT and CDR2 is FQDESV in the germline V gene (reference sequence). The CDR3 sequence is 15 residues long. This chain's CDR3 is CASSPPSGRTDTQYF. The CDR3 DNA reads TGTGCCAGCAGCCCACCGTCGGGACGGACAGATACGCAGTATTTT.

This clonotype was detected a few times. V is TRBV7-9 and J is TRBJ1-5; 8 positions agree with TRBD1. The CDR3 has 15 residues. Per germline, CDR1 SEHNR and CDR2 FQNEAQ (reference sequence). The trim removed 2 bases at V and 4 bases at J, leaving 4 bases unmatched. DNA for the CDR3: TGTGCCAGCAGCTTATACGGACAGGGAAATCAGCCCCAGCATTTT. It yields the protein CASSLYGQGNQPQHF.

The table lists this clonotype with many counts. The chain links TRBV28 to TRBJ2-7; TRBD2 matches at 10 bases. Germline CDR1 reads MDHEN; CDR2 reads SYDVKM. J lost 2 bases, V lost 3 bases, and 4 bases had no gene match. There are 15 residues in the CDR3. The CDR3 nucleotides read TGTGCCAGCAGTTTTATAGGACTAGCGGCCTACGAGCAGTACTTC. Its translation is CASSFIGLAAYEQYF.

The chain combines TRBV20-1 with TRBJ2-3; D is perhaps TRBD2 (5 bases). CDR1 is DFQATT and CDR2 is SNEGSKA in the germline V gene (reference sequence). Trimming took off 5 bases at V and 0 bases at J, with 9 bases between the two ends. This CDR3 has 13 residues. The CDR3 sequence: CSASGISTDTQYF. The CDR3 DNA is TGCAGTGCTTCCGGGATCAGCACAGATACGCAGTATTTT.

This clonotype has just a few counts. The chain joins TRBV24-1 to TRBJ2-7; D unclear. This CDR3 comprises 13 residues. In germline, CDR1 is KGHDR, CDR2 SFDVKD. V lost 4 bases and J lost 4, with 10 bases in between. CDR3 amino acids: CATSDRVTYEQYF. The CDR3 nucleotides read TGTGCCACCAGTGACCGGGTCACGTACGAGCAGTACTTC.

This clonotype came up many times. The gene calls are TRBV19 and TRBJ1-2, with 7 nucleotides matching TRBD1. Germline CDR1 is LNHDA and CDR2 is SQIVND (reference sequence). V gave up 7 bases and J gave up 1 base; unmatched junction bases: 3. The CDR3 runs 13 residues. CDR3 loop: CASKRDSNYGYTF. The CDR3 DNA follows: TGTGCCAGTAAACGGGACAGTAACTATGGCTACACCTTC.

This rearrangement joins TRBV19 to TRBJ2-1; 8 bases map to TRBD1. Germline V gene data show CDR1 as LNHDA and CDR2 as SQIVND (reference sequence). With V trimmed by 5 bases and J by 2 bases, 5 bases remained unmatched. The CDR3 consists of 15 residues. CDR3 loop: CASSQDRAPYNEQFF. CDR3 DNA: TGTGCCAGTAGTCAGGACAGGGCCCCCTACAATGAGCAGTTCTTC.

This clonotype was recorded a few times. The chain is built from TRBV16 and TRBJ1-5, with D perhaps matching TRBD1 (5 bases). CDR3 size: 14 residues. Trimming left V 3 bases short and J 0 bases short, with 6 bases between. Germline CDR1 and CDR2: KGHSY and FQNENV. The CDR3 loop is CASSHRDSNQPQHF. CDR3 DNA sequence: TGTGCCAGCAGCCACAGGGATAGCAATCAGCCCCAGCATTTT.

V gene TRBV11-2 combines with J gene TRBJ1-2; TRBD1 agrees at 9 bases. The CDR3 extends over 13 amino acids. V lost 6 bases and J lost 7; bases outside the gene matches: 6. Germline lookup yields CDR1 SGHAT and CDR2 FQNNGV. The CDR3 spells CASSLGQGTGYTF. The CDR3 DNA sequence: TGTGCCAGCAGTTTGGGACAGGGAACTGGCTACACCTTC.

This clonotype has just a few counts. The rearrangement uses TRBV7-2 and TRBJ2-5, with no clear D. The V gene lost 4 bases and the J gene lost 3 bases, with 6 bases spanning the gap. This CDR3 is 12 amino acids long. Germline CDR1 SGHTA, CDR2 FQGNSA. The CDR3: CASSSHEETQYF. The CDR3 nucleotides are TGTGCCAGCAGCTCCCATGAAGAGACCCAGTACTTC.

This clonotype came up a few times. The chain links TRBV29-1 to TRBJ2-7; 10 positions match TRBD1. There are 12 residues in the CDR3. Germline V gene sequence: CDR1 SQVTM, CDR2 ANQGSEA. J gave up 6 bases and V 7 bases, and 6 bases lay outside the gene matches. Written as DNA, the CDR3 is TGCAGCGCTGGACAGGGGGGTGGCGAGCAGTACTTC. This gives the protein CSAGQGGGEQYF.

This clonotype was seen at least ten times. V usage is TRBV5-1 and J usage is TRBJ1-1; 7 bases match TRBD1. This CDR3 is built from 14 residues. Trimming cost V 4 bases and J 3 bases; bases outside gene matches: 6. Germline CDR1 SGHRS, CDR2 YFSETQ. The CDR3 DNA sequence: TGCGCCAGCAGCATACAGGGGTATGACACTGAAGCTTTCTTT. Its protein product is CASSIQGYDTEAFF. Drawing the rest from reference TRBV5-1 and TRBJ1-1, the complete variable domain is KAGVTQTPRYLIKTRGQQVTLSCSPISGHRSVSWYQQTPGQGLQFLFEYFSETQRNKGNFPGRFSGRQFSNSRSEMNVSTLELGDSALYLCASSIQGYDTEAFFGQGTRLTVV.

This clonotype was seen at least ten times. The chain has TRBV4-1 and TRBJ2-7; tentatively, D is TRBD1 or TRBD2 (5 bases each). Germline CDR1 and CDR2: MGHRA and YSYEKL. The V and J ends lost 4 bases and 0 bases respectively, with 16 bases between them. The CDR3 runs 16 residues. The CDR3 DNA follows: TGCGCCAGCAGCCCAGAATTGGGGGTAAGCTCCTACGAGCAGTACTTC. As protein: CASSPELGVSSYEQYF.

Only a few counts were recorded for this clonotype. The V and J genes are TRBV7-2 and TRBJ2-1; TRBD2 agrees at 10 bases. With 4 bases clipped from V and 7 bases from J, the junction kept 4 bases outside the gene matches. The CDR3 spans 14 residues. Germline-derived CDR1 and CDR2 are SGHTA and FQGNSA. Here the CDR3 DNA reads TGTGCCAGCAGCTCCAGGGGACTAGCGAATGAGCAGTTCTTC. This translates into CASSSRGLANEQFF.